Below, 18 T cell receptor beta chains from the same sample are listed, as sequenced in a study of regulatory T cells in long-lasting Graves disease. The time point here: newly diagnosed GD, antithyroid drugs for less than 3 months. The TCR library used RNA extracted from PBMCs. Researchers made TCR beta libraries by using iRepertoire HTBI primers and running Arm-PCR on CDR3 regions. TCRdb reanalysed the multiplex PCR reads using MiXCR and keeps one entry per CDR3 protein. The sample holds about 330,000 distinct CDR3 sequences; 15% to 20% are singletons and the top ten take around 20%. Separately, the same data were catalogued under a study of T cells in Graves' hyperthyroidism and ophthalmopathy.

Sequences were derived from peripheral blood mononuclear cells (PBMCs), sampled at new diagnosis, from a patient treated with antithyroid drugs. These receptors all stem from a woman aged 18-29 years with Graves disease.

At least ten counts were recorded for this clonotype. The chain combines TRBV2 with TRBJ1-1; D might be TRBD1 (5 bases). The CDR3 spans 15 residues. CDR1 and CDR2 from the germline V gene are SNHLY and FYNNEI. Trimming took off 4 bases at V and 1 base at J, with 13 bases between the two ends. CDR3 loop: CASSVGGGGNTEAFF. Here the CDR3 DNA reads TGTGCCAGCAGTGTAGGCGGCGGGGGGAACACTGAAGCTTTCTTT.

V usage is TRBV9 and J usage is TRBJ1-6; TRBD1 is a possible D gene (6 bases). V was clipped by 0 bases and J by 7 bases, with 20 bases between them. Germline V gives CDR1 SGDLS, CDR2 YYNGEE. There are 18 residues in the CDR3. Written as DNA, the CDR3 is TGTGCCAGCAGCGTAGCCCCGGGGGGAGACAGGACAAATTCACCCCTCCACTTT. The encoded protein is CASSVAPGGDRTNSPLHF. The whole variable domain, filled in from reference TRBV9 and TRBJ1-6, reads DSGVTQTPKHLITATGQRVTLRCSPRSGDLSVYWYQQSLDQGLQFLIQYYNGEERAKGNILERFSAQQFPDLHSELNLSSLELGDSALYFCASSVAPGGDRTNSPLHFGNGTRLTVT.

This clonotype was counted at least ten times. The chain employs TRBV11-2 and TRBJ1-1; D remains unclear. V gave up 3 bases and J gave up 0 bases, with 8 bases separating them. Per the germline V gene, CDR1 is SGHAT and CDR2 is FQNNGV. CDR3 length: 14 amino acids. CDR3 in amino acids: CASSFRLLNTEAFF. CDR3 DNA: TGTGCCAGCAGCTTCCGGCTTTTGAACACTGAAGCTTTCTTT.

This clonotype was counted ten times or more. The junction departs from germline at one end; a sequencing error may be responsible. The chain recombines TRBV5-1 with TRBJ2-5; D ambiguous. Germline loops: CDR1 SGHRS, CDR2 YFSETQ. This CDR3 region has 14 residues. In DNA, the CDR3 is TGTGCCAGCAGCTTGAGGCCCGGGCGGGAGACCCAGTACTTC. This translates into CASSLRPGRETQYF.

The chain joins TRBV6-1 to TRBJ2-2; D gene ambiguous. The V end lost 3 bases, the J end lost 4 bases, and 6 bases lay between the germline ends. The CDR3 extends over 13 amino acids. In germline, CDR1 is MNHNS, CDR2 SASEGT. CDR3 amino acids: CASSDLGTGELFF. CDR3 nucleotide sequence: TGTGCCAGCAGTGATCTCGGCACCGGGGAGCTGTTTTTT.

The V gene is TRBV7-9, the J gene TRBJ2-1; 7 bases are shared with TRBD2. The CDR3 covers 14 residues. V trimming: 0 bases; J trimming: 6 bases; junction bases outside the gene matches: 2. Germline loops: CDR1 SEHNR, CDR2 FQNEAQ (reference sequence). In nucleotides, the CDR3 is TGTGCCAGCAGCTTAGCCAGGGAGGGCAATGAGCAGTTCTTC. The encoded protein is CASSLAREGNEQFF. Supplemented by reference TRBV7-9 and TRBJ2-1, the full variable domain reads DTGVSQNPRHKITKRGQNVTFRCDPISEHNRLYWYRQTLGQGPEFLTYFQNEAQLEKSRLLSDRFSAERPKGSFSTLEIQRTEQGDSAMYLCASSLAREGNEQFFGPGTRLTVL.

This clonotype was observed many times. J is TRBJ2-7 and V is TRBV7-3; TRBD1 agrees at 7 bases. CDR3 length equals 15 residues. Germline assignment: CDR1 SGHTA and CDR2 FQGTGA. With 0 bases clipped from V and 2 bases from J, the junction kept 4 bases outside the gene matches. The CDR3 DNA sequence: TGTGCCAGCAGCTTAACGGGGACAGTAACCTACGAGCAGTACTTC. Translation gives CASSLTGTVTYEQYF.

This clonotype was detected many times. This chain links TRBV7-2 with TRBJ2-7; 9 bases match TRBD2. The CDR3 runs to 15 residues. Looked up from germline, CDR1 is SGHTA and CDR2 is FQGNSA. J was trimmed by 5 bases and V by 2 bases; bases with no gene match: 7. The CDR3 sequence: CASSLFASGTNEQYF. The CDR3 DNA reads TGTGCCAGCAGCTTATTTGCTAGCGGGACCAACGAGCAGTACTTC.

There are a few counts of this clonotype. A junction boundary mismatches the germline segment, possibly from a read error. CDR3 in amino acids: CASSIRTSGLYEQYF. As DNA, the CDR3 is TGTGCCAGCAGCATCCGGACTAGCGGACTCTACGAGCAGTACTTC. V usage is TRBV5-1 and J usage is TRBJ2-7, with 10 bases lining up with TRBD2. The CDR3 extends over 15 amino acids. Germline V gene lookup returns CDR1 SGHRS and CDR2 YFSETQ.

This clonotype was counted many times. This chain connects TRBV27 to TRBJ2-5; possibly TRBD2 for D (7 bases). CDR1 is MNHEY and CDR2 is SMNVEV in the germline V gene (reference sequence). The V end was cut by 5 bases, the J end by 0 bases, with 10 bases between. This CDR3 comprises 14 residues. CDR3 sequence: CASSRGGNQETQYF. CDR3 nucleotide sequence: TGTGCCAGCAGTAGGGGGGGGAACCAAGAGACCCAGTACTTC.

The table lists this clonotype with many counts. The rearrangement joins TRBV20-1 to TRBJ1-6; a weak D match, TRBD1 (5 bases). Per the germline V gene, CDR1 is DFQATT and CDR2 is SNEGSKA (reference sequence). This CDR3 has 16 amino acids. The V and J ends lost 0 bases and 6 bases respectively, with 15 bases between them. CDR3 region: CSARDLVGGSNSPLHF. The CDR3, as DNA: TGCAGTGCTAGAGATCTCGTCGGGGGGAGTAATTCACCCCTCCACTTT.

This clonotype has a count of ten or more. J is TRBJ2-1 and V is TRBV7-3; the D is unclear. Trimming pared 5 bases from V and 3 bases from J, leaving 11 bases between. The CDR3 consists of 14 residues. From germline, CDR1 is SGHTA and CDR2 FQGTGA. CDR3 region: CASSPNGHYNEQFF. In DNA form, the CDR3 reads TGTGCCAGCAGCCCAAACGGGCACTACAATGAGCAGTTCTTC.

This clonotype was seen ten or more times. The CDR3 spells CSARVVGGGGYQPQHF. The DNA for the CDR3 is TGCAGTGCTAGAGTTGTTGGAGGGGGGGGTTATCAGCCCCAGCATTTT. V and J are TRBV20-1 and TRBJ1-5, with D possibly TRBD1 on 6 matching bases. The CDR3 is 16 residues long. Trimming stripped 1 base from V and 5 bases from J, with 18 bases between. Germline CDR1 reads DFQATT; CDR2 reads SNEGSKA (reference sequence).

At least ten counts were recorded for this clonotype. At one end, the junction sequence differs from germline, possibly due to a read error. This chain connects TRBV5-1 to TRBJ2-7; TRBD1 aligns across 9 bases. The CDR3 extends over 13 amino acids. The germline CDR1 and CDR2 sequences are SGHRS and YFSETQ. DNA for the CDR3: TGTGCCAGCAGCTCGGGACAGGGCTACGAGCAGTACTTC. This gives the protein CASSSGQGYEQYF. Together with reference TRBV5-1 and TRBJ2-7, the CDR3 gives the full variable domain: KAGVTQTPRYLIKTRGQQVTLSCSPISGHRSVSWYQQTPGQGLQFLFEYFSETQRNKGNFPGRFSGRQFSNSRSEMNVSTLELGDSALYLCASSSGQGYEQYFGPGTRLTVT.

Many counts were recorded for this clonotype. The genes are TRBV3-1 and TRBJ1-2, with TRBD1 identical over 7 bases. The germline CDR1 and CDR2 sequences are LGHDT and YNNKEL (reference sequence). The CDR3 extends over 15 amino acids. The J segment lost 0 bases and the V segment lost 1 base, leaving 2 bases of the junction unmatched. The CDR3 here is CASSQAGTANYGYTF. The CDR3 nucleotides are TGTGCCAGCAGCCAAGCCGGGACAGCTAACTATGGCTACACCTTC.

The table lists this clonotype with many counts. The genes are TRBV30 and TRBJ1-6; weak D call: TRBD1 (5 bases). This CDR3 is built from 13 residues. The V end was cut by 4 bases, the J end by 10 bases, with 14 bases between. The germline V gene has CDR1 GTSNPN and CDR2 SVGIG (reference sequence). The CDR3 sequence: CAWTGMSVSPLHF. The CDR3 bases are TGTGCCTGGACAGGGATGAGTGTCTCACCCCTCCACTTT.

This clonotype was detected many times. The V call is TRBV28, the J call TRBJ2-1; D unresolved. V lost 3 bases and J 2 bases, leaving 8 bases between the germline ends. The CDR3 is 14 amino acids. CDR1 MDHEN and CDR2 SYDVKM come from the germline V gene. The chain's CDR3 is CASSLELTYNEQFF. The CDR3 bases are TGTGCCAGCAGTTTGGAACTGACCTACAATGAGCAGTTCTTC.

V gene TRBV9 combines with J gene TRBJ2-1, with TRBD2 matching over 9 bases. The CDR3 spans 15 residues. The ends lost 0 bases at V and 8 bases at J; junction bases unmatched: 6. Germline values: CDR1 SGDLS, CDR2 YYNGEE. CDR3 sequence (DNA): TGTGCCAGCAGCGTAGGGAGACTAGCGGTTGATGAGCAGTTCTTC. It translates to CASSVGRLAVDEQFF.